This TCR beta chain was captured by sequencing in a study of metastatic and nonmetastatic thyroid tumors. Across the study: Repertoire comparisons spanned blood and tumor or nodule tissue from malignant and benign thyroid patients. Study findings and constraints: Reported TCR beta diversity, measured in blood and tumor, was significantly higher for malignant thyroid tumors than for benign nodules.

All patients were treatment-naive before thyroid surgery. There are 16 residues in the CDR3. The germline V gene encodes CDR1 SGHVS and CDR2 FQNEAQ. Trimming removed 5 bases from V and 1 base from J, with 15 bases in between. In the authors' methods: A classifier for distant metastasis in papillary thyroid cancer was constructed using CDR3 differences observed across clinicopathological groups. TCRdb redid the clone calls on the PCR reads using MiXCR. The V and J calls shown here were made by TCRdb, not taken from the authors' results. There are under 40,000 clones in the sample; approximately 17% occur only once, and 5% to 7.5% lies in the top ten. In its sample, this clone was seen many times. Its antigen is still unknown.

This clonotype was sampled from a male donor with papillary thyroid cancer or a benign thyroid nodule (not recorded which). Some clones in this sample may be carry-over from other donors' samples. The rearrangement uses TRBV7-8 and TRBJ1-5; D is unclear. The sequenced sample consisted of blood. CDR3 bases: TGTGCCAGCAGCCCCTCCCTGGGCCCAAGCAATCAGCCCCAGCATTTT. Translated: CASSPSLGPSNQPQHF.